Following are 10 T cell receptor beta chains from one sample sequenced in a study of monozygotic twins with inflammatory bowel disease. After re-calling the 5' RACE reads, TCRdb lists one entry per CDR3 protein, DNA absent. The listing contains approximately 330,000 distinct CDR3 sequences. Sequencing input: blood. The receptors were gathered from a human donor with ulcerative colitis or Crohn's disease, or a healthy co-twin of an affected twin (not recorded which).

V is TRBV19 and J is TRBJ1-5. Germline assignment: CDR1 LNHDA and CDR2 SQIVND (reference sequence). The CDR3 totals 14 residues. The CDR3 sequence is CASSIAAGNQPQHF.

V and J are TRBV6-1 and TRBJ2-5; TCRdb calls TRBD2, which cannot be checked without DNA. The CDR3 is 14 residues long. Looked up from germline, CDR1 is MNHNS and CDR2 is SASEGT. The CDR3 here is CASSSGLASETQYF.

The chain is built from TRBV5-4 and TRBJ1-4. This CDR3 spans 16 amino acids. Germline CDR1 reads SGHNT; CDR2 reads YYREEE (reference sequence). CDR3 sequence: CASSLAGGFGKEKLFF.

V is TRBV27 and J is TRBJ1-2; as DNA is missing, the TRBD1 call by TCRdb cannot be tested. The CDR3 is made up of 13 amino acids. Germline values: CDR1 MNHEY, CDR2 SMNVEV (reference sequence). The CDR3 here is CASRLTGGSGYTF.

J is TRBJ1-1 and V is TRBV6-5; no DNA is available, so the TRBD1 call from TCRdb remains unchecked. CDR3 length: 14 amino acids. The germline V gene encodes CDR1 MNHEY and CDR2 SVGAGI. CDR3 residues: CASSYHRSWTEAFF.

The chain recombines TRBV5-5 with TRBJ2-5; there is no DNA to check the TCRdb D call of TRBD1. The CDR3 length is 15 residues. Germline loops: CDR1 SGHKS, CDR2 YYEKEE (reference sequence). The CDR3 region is CASSFHRGESETQYF.

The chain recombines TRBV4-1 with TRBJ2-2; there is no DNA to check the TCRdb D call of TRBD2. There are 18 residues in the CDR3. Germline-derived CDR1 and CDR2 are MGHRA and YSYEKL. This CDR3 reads CASNPGGLAGPYDGELFF.

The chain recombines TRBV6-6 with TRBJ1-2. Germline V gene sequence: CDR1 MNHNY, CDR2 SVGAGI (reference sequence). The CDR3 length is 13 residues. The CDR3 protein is CASTPGREFGYTF.

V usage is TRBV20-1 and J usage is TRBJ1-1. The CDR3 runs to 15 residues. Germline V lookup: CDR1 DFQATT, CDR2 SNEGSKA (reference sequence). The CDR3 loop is CSARDRILVNTEAFF.

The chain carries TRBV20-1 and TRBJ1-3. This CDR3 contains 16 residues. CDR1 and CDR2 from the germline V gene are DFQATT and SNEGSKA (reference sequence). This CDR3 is CSARDERTYSGNTIYF.